The TCR beta chain under discussion was sequenced for a study of PD-L1 blockade in urothelial cancer. Study details: Most patients, about nine tenths of the roughly 30, were males with bladder-origin cancer. Individuals in the cohort had been given 0 to 3 earlier chemotherapy regimens. Blood was evaluated 3 weeks (second dose) and 6 weeks after therapy began.

In this sample, this clone turned up once. V shed 7 bases, J shed 7 bases, and the junction held 7 bases outside the gene matches. The CDR3 is 14 residues long. CDR1 and CDR2 from the germline V gene are SNHLY and FYNNEI. Clones were read by immunoSEQ multiplex PCR, and TCRdb kept only the in-frame ones, dropping some. The table records tens of thousands of clones, around 90% of them present only once. The time point here: pretreatment peripheral blood. This material consisted of PBMCs, taken around atezolizumab (anti-PD-L1) treatment. The chain combines TRBV2 with TRBJ1-4; 9 bases fit TRBD1. The clonotype originates from a woman aged 60-70 years with urothelial cancer. The CDR3 reads CASKTDRGVEKLFF. The CDR3 DNA reads as TGTGCCAGCAAGACGGACAGGGGCGTTGAAAAACTGTTTTTT.